Listed below are T cell receptor beta chains from one sample, sequenced in a study of OX40 agonist ivuxolimab in advanced cancers. Data came from immunoSEQ multiplex PCR; TCRdb stores just in-frame clones and leaves some out. Here the sample spans roughly 98,000 clones, around 83% being singletons. The material was CD4+ or CD8+ T cells sorted from blood, obtained in a trial of the OX40 agonist ivuxolimab. Receptors originate from an adult with an advanced solid tumor such as melanoma, head and neck, liver or kidney cancer. Both conserved end residues are part of each CDR3. Fields, in order: D gene, CDR3 length, V gene, J gene, CDR3 DNA, CDR3 protein. D genes are given only for firm matches.

D: -
length: 15
V: TRBV9
J: TRBJ2-2
DNA: TGTGCCAGCAGCTCTCAAAAACTAGGCACCGGGGAGCTGTTTTTT
CDR3: CASSSQKLGTGELFF

D: TRBD1
length: 15
V: TRBV4-1
J: TRBJ2-4
DNA: TGCGCCAGCAGCCAAGCCGGGACAGGGGGCCACATTCAGTACTTC
CDR3: CASSQAGTGGHIQYF

D: -
length: 14
V: TRBV5-6
J: TRBJ2-5
DNA: TGTGCCACCTACCTGGAGGGCGGCGTGGGGACCCAGTACTTC
CDR3: CATYLEGGVGTQYF

D: -
length: 16
V: TRBV11-2
J: TRBJ2-3
DNA: TGTGCCAGCAGCTTAGCCCGGACACGTAGCACAGATACGCAGTATTTT
CDR3: CASSLARTRSTDTQYF

D: TRBD1
length: 17
V: TRBV28
J: TRBJ2-2
DNA: TGTGCCAGCAGTTTATCTCGGACAGGGGGATTCGCCGGGGAGCTGTTTTTT
CDR3: CASSLSRTGGFAGELFF

D: -
length: 15
V: TRBV5-5
J: TRBJ2-7
DNA: TGTGCCAGCAGCTTAGGGGACTTGGTCTCCTACGAGCAGTACTTC
CDR3: CASSLGDLVSYEQYF

D: TRBD2
length: 16
V: TRBV7-2
J: TRBJ2-3
DNA: TGTGCCAGCAGCTTCTGGGCGGGAGGGCCCCGGCATACGCAGTATTTT
CDR3: CASSFWAGGPRHTQYF

D: TRBD2
length: 15
V: TRBV12-5
J: TRBJ2-7
DNA: TGTGCTAGTGGTTTCCAGCGGGGCAACCCCTACGAGCAGTACTTC
CDR3: CASGFQRGNPYEQYF

D: -
length: 13
V: TRBV30
J: TRBJ1-6
DNA: TGTGCCTGGAAGCCTAACGCACAATCACCCCTCCACTTT
CDR3: CAWKPNAQSPLHF

D: TRBD2
length: 14
V: TRBV7-2
J: TRBJ2-3
DNA: TGTGCCAGCAGCTCGGGACTAGTCACAGATACGCAGTATTTT
CDR3: CASSSGLVTDTQYF